The 9 T cell receptor beta chains below all came from one sample that was sequenced in a study of beta chain features in type 1 diabetes. Points from the study as a whole: The study found moderately but significantly shorter TCRB CDR3s in all four CD4+ subsets of Type 1 diabetes patients.

As every portion of the isolated RNA was reverse transcribed, the sequencing read expressed TCRB transcripts. Some clones are missing from TCRdb's copy, which holds only in-frame ones; the method was immunoSEQ multiplex PCR. Here the sample spans more than 250,000 clones, about a fifth being singletons. For these TCRs, the target antigens are not known. The source material was naive CD4+ T cells from blood. These receptors originate from a woman between 35 and 50 years old with type 1 diabetes.

The rearrangement joins TRBV19 to TRBJ2-6; TRBD1 agrees at 8 bases. The trim removed 5 bases at V and 1 base at J, leaving 7 bases unmatched. Germline V gives CDR1 LNHDA, CDR2 SQIVND (reference sequence). CDR3 length: 17 residues. Here the CDR3 reads CASSDTGGSSGANVLTF. CDR3 DNA: TGTGCCAGTAGTGATACAGGGGGAAGTTCTGGGGCCAACGTCCTGACTTTC.

This clone was counted a few times. The V and J genes are TRBV4-3 and TRBJ2-1; the D gene is possibly TRBD2 (6 bases). Germline loops: CDR1 LGHNA, CDR2 YSLEER. Trimming stripped 2 bases from V and 0 bases from J, with 8 bases between. This CDR3 has 15 amino acids. CDR3 in amino acids: CASSQRESSYNEQFF. The CDR3 DNA sequence: TGCGCCAGCAGCCAACGGGAGAGCTCCTACAATGAGCAGTTCTTC.

This chain joins TRBV5-6 and TRBJ1-6; the match to TRBD1 covers 12 bases. CDR3 length: 17 residues. J was trimmed by 0 bases and V by 5 bases; bases with no gene match: 3. In germline, CDR1 is SGHDT, CDR2 YYEEEE. The CDR3 loop reads CASRGTGGSSYNSPLHF. In DNA form, the CDR3 reads TGTGCCAGCAGAGGGACAGGGGGCAGCTCCTATAATTCACCCCTCCACTTT. Using reference TRBV5-6 and TRBJ1-6 for the parts outside the CDR3, the full variable domain is DAGVTQSPTHLIKTRGQQVTLRCSPKSGHDTVSWYQQALGQGPQFIFQYYEEEERQRGNFPDRFSGHQFPNYSSELNVNALLLGDSALYLCASRGTGGSSYNSPLHFGNGTRLTVT.

In nucleotides, the CDR3 is TGTGCCAGCAGCGGAGACTCTTCAGATGAAAAACTGTTTTTT. As protein: CASSGDSSDEKLFF. The chain recombines TRBV9 with TRBJ1-4; D call uncertain. The ends were cut back, 3 bases at V and 6 bases at J, with 12 bases in the middle. This CDR3 has 14 amino acids. The germline CDR1 and CDR2 sequences are SGDLS and YYNGEE. Full variable domain (outside the CDR3, taken from reference TRBV9 and TRBJ1-4): DSGVTQTPKHLITATGQRVTLRCSPRSGDLSVYWYQQSLDQGLQFLIQYYNGEERAKGNILERFSAQQFPDLHSELNLSSLELGDSALYFCASSGDSSDEKLFFGSGTQLSVL.

In its sample, this clone was seen a few times. The rearrangement links TRBV2 to TRBJ2-1; D call uncertain. Germline CDR1 SNHLY, CDR2 FYNNEI. The CDR3 loop spans 15 amino acids. V was clipped by 5 bases and J by 0 bases, with 11 bases between them. Here the CDR3 DNA reads TGTGCCAGCAGTTTAGCCGGCAGCTCCTACAATGAGCAGTTCTTC. It yields the protein CASSLAGSSYNEQFF.

The genes are TRBV7-2 and TRBJ2-7; possible D gene TRBD1, 7 bases. V was cut by 4 bases and J by 3 bases, with 13 bases left in between. The CDR3 totals 14 residues. Germline V gene data show CDR1 as SGHTA and CDR2 as FQGNSA. The CDR3 DNA follows: TGTGCCAGCAGCTGGGGGGACAGCTACTACGAGCAGTACTTC. This encodes CASSWGDSYYEQYF.

The chain links TRBV5-6 to TRBJ2-3; maybe TRBD2 (6 bases). Germline CDR1 SGHDT, CDR2 YYEEEE. This CDR3 has 17 amino acids. The V gene lost 0 bases and the J gene lost 0 bases, with 14 bases spanning the gap. As DNA, the CDR3 is TGTGCCAGCAGCTTGGCCTCGGGCGGGGCTAGCACAGATACGCAGTATTTT. It yields the protein CASSLASGGASTDTQYF.

The rearrangement uses TRBV30 and TRBJ1-3, with D hard to call. Germline lookup yields CDR1 GTSNPN and CDR2 SVGIG (reference sequence). V gave up 2 bases and J gave up 0 bases, with 8 bases separating them. This CDR3 is built from 14 residues. The DNA of the CDR3 is TGTGCCTGGAGTTACTCGAGCTCTGGAAACACCATATATTTT. The encoded protein is CAWSYSSSGNTIYF.

On this clone itself: The junction does not match germline at one end; this may be a read error. V gene TRBV7-2 combines with J gene TRBJ2-5, with 7 bases lining up with TRBD2. In germline, CDR1 is SGHTA, CDR2 FQGNSA. There are 15 residues in the CDR3. Here the CDR3 reads CASSFGLAETEPQYF. In DNA, the CDR3 is TGTGCCAGCAGCTTTGGGCTAGCGGAGACAGAGCCCCAGTACTTC.